Shown below are 26 T cell receptor beta chains from a single sample sequenced in a study of PD-L1 blockade in urothelial cancer. As for time point: pretreatment peripheral blood. TCRdb keeps only in-frame clones here, not all; method: immunoSEQ multiplex PCR. The sample lists 85,000 to 90,000 clones, about 89% occurring once. This sample comprised PBMCs, obtained around atezolizumab (anti-PD-L1) treatment. Receptor source: a woman of 80 years or more with urothelial cancer.

The chain combines TRBV30 with TRBJ2-7, with 9 bases aligning to TRBD1. From germline, CDR1 is GTSNPN and CDR2 SVGIG (reference sequence). There are 14 residues in the CDR3. Trimming took 5 bases from V and 5 from J; bases not matched to a gene: 10. The chain's CDR3 is CAWDPGQGVNEQYF. The CDR3 nucleotides are TGTGCCTGGGACCCGGGACAGGGAGTCAACGAGCAGTACTTC.

This chain uses TRBV27 with TRBJ2-1; D perhaps matches TRBD2 (6 bases). Trimming removed 1 base from V and 8 bases from J, with 15 bases in between. Per the germline V gene, CDR1 is MNHEY and CDR2 is SMNVEV (reference sequence). The CDR3 length is 15 residues. CDR3 residues: CASSLYGSPVHEQFF. The CDR3 region has the DNA TGTGCCAGCAGTTTATACGGGAGCCCGGTCCATGAGCAGTTCTTC.

The chain carries TRBV6-5 and TRBJ2-7, with D possibly TRBD1 on 5 matching bases. With 3 bases removed from V and 3 bases from J, the gap between germline ends came to 15 bases. CDR1 is MNHEY, CDR2 SVGAGI, per germline. The CDR3 runs to 15 residues. The CDR3 region has the DNA TGTGCCAGCAGTTATGCCAGGGAAAGGGGCTACGAGCAGTACTTC. Protein sequence: CASSYARERGYEQYF.

Only one count was recorded for this clone. The rearrangement uses TRBV14 and TRBJ2-4; 8 positions match TRBD2. Germline CDR1 is SGHDN and CDR2 is FVKESK. Trimming at V came to 2 bases and at J to 7 bases, leaving 1 base not matched to a gene. The CDR3 consists of 13 residues. CDR3 protein: CASSQRGGNIQYF. DNA for the CDR3: TGTGCCAGCAGCCAACGGGGGGGCAACATTCAGTACTTC.

The V gene is TRBV5-1, the J gene TRBJ2-1; perhaps TRBD2 as D (6 bases). Trimming stripped 5 bases from V and 5 bases from J, with 17 bases between. From germline, CDR1 is SGHRS and CDR2 YFSETQ. The CDR3 runs to 15 residues. The CDR3 reads CASRAGLGPNNEQFF. CDR3 DNA sequence: TGCGCCAGCAGGGCGGGATTGGGACCCAACAATGAGCAGTTCTTC.

This chain joins TRBV29-1 and TRBJ2-7; possibly TRBD2 for D (5 bases). The length of the CDR3 is 14 residues. Germline V gene data show CDR1 as SQVTM and CDR2 as ANQGSEA. Between the trimmed V and J ends, which lost 4 bases and 5 bases, there was a span of 18 bases. CDR3 DNA sequence: TGCAGCGTTGGGATACGGGCAAAGGGAGACGAGCAGTACTTC. Protein product: CSVGIRAKGDEQYF.

This rearrangement joins TRBV14 to TRBJ1-4; unclear D gene. Germline values: CDR1 SGHDN, CDR2 FVKESK. The CDR3 runs to 16 residues. Deletions cut 1 base from V and 6 bases from J, with 15 bases between. The CDR3 reads CASSQVQGRRDEKLFF. The CDR3 coding sequence is TGTGCCAGCAGCCAAGTTCAAGGGAGACGGGATGAAAAACTGTTTTTT.

V usage is TRBV7-8 and J usage is TRBJ1-4; a weak D match, TRBD1 (6 bases). V lost 5 bases and J 1 base, leaving 8 bases between the germline ends. The CDR3 is 14 amino acids. Germline V gene lookup returns CDR1 SGHVS and CDR2 FQNEAQ. Written as DNA, the CDR3 is TGTGCCAGCAGCCCGGACAGAACTAATGAAAAACTGTTTTTT. The encoded protein is CASSPDRTNEKLFF.

The chain couples TRBV10-3 to TRBJ1-2; 9 nucleotides match TRBD1. There are 17 residues in the CDR3. CDR1 and CDR2 (germline): ENHRY, SYGVKD. With 0 bases clipped from V and 1 base from J, the junction kept 6 bases outside the gene matches. The CDR3 DNA reads TGTGCCATCAGTGAGTCTCTGGGACAGGGCAATAACTATGGCTACACCTTC. It yields the protein CAISESLGQGNNYGYTF.

The chain combines TRBV6-5 with TRBJ2-7; D is unresolved. This CDR3 has 14 amino acids. With 2 bases removed from V and 2 bases from J, the gap between germline ends came to 10 bases. CDR1 is MNHEY and CDR2 is SVGAGI in the germline V gene. This chain's CDR3 is CASSYGRPAYEQYF. CDR3 nucleotide sequence: TGTGCCAGCAGTTACGGCAGGCCCGCCTACGAGCAGTACTTC.

This sequence joins TRBV9 and TRBJ1-1; 7 positions match TRBD1. This CDR3 has 13 residues. Trimming removed 4 bases from V and 4 bases from J; junction bases left unmatched: 4. The germline V gene has CDR1 SGDLS and CDR2 YYNGEE. The CDR3 DNA follows: TGTGCCAGCAGCCTGACAGGGAGCACTGAAGCTTTCTTT. Translating gives CASSLTGSTEAFF.

The chain joins TRBV7-3 to TRBJ2-2; 9 nucleotides line up with TRBD1. CDR3 length equals 15 residues. Losses at the gene ends were 3 bases for V and 1 base for J; bases not matched to a gene: 0. The germline V gene encodes CDR1 SGHTA and CDR2 FQGTGA. CDR3 sequence: CASSLGQGNTGELFF. The CDR3 DNA reads as TGTGCCAGCAGCTTGGGACAGGGGAACACCGGGGAGCTGTTTTTT.

The CDR3 coding sequence is TGTGCCAGCAGTTCTAGGGCCAGCGGGATTAGATCGTTCGGCTACGAGCAGTACTTC. Translating it yields CASSSRASGIRSFGYEQYF. The chain uses TRBV27 and TRBJ2-7, with 7 bases lining up with TRBD2. The CDR3 spans 19 residues. Trimming at V came to 4 bases and at J to 3 bases, leaving 21 bases not matched to a gene. CDR1 MNHEY and CDR2 SMNVEV come from the germline V gene (reference sequence).

The table lists this clone with a count of one. For the CDR3, the DNA is TGCGCCAGCAGTGAGTCTCAGGGGATCACTGAAGCTTTCTTT. Protein sequence: CASSESQGITEAFF. The rearrangement links TRBV10-1 to TRBJ1-1, with D possibly matching TRBD1 (6 bases). The germline V and J ends were trimmed by 0 bases and 4 bases, with 9 bases remaining between them. CDR1 and CDR2 (germline): WNHNN, SYGVQD (reference sequence). The length of the CDR3 is 14 residues.

This clone was recorded only once. This sequence joins TRBV5-6 and TRBJ1-4, with TRBD1 identical over 7 bases. The V gene's germline CDR1 is SGHDT and CDR2 YYEEEE. V gave up 3 bases and J gave up 2 bases; unmatched junction bases: 7. The CDR3 extends over 16 amino acids. The CDR3 DNA follows: TGTGCCAGCAGCTCCGGAGGGGGCTGGACTAATGAAAAACTGTTTTTT. This encodes CASSSGGGWTNEKLFF. Together with reference TRBV5-6 and TRBJ1-4, the CDR3 gives the full variable domain: DAGVTQSPTHLIKTRGQQVTLRCSPKSGHDTVSWYQQALGQGPQFIFQYYEEEERQRGNFPDRFSGHQFPNYSSELNVNALLLGDSALYLCASSSGGGWTNEKLFFGSGTQLSVL.

The chain links TRBV19 to TRBJ1-2; tentative D call: TRBD1 (5 bases). There are 14 residues in the CDR3. V was clipped by 4 bases and J by 7 bases, with 16 bases between them. Germline CDR1 and CDR2: LNHDA and SQIVND (reference sequence). This CDR3 is CASSTLRGTGGYTF. CDR3 nucleotide sequence: TGTGCCAGTAGTACGCTCCGTGGGACTGGTGGCTACACCTTC.

The chain employs TRBV15 and TRBJ1-4; D remains unclear. V was pared by 1 base and J by 0 bases, with 12 bases between. The CDR3 runs to 17 residues. Germline V gene data show CDR1 as LNHNV and CDR2 as YYDKDF (reference sequence). The CDR3 bases are TGTGCCACCAGCAGAGCTCCCAGTTCTGCAACTAATGAAAAACTGTTTTTT. Residues: CATSRAPSSATNEKLFF.

This clone came up a few times. The gene calls are TRBV5-8 and TRBJ1-5; no reliable D call. Germline V CDR1 and CDR2: SGHTS, YDEGEE. CDR3 length equals 14 residues. Trimming pared 1 base from V and 6 bases from J, leaving 11 bases between. CDR3 loop: CASSLRWAPQPQHF. CDR3 in DNA: TGTGCCAGCAGCTTGCGCTGGGCCCCTCAGCCCCAGCATTTT.

The chain links TRBV27 to TRBJ2-2; 8 bases fit TRBD2. The CDR3 sequence is 18 residues long. The J segment lost 2 bases and the V segment lost 4 bases, leaving 12 bases of the junction unmatched. CDR1 MNHEY and CDR2 SMNVEV come from the germline V gene (reference sequence). In DNA, the CDR3 is TGTGCCAGCAGTTCTCCGAGGACTAGCCCCAGTAACACCGGGGAGCTGTTTTTT. Translating it yields CASSSPRTSPSNTGELFF.

This sequence joins TRBV6-5 and TRBJ2-7, with D possibly matching TRBD2 (5 bases). The V gene lost 6 bases and the J gene lost 0 bases, with 12 bases spanning the gap. Germline lookup yields CDR1 MNHEY and CDR2 SVGAGI. The CDR3 runs to 14 residues. CDR3 DNA sequence: TGTGCCAGCAGCCCCTTAGCGTCCTCCTACGAGCAGTACTTC. This codes for CASSPLASSYEQYF.

Concerning this clone: The same CDR3 can be traced to other DNA sequences in this sample. CDR3 protein: CASSLAGQGGEQYF. The CDR3, as DNA: TGCGCCAGCAGCTTGGCGGGACAGGGAGGCGAGCAGTACTTC. The chain joins TRBV5-1 to TRBJ2-7; 9 nucleotides match TRBD1. This CDR3 is 14 amino acids long. Germline values: CDR1 SGHRS, CDR2 YFSETQ. Trimming cost V 0 bases and J 6 bases; bases outside gene matches: 4.

This clone occurred once. V usage is TRBV2 and J usage is TRBJ2-7, with 10 positions matching TRBD2. With V trimmed by 2 bases and J by 5 bases, 9 bases remained unmatched. CDR1 is SNHLY and CDR2 is FYNNEI in the germline V gene. The CDR3 runs to 16 residues. DNA of the CDR3: TGTGCCAGCAGTGAACGCCGAGCGGGAGGGCCCCACGAGCAGTACTTC. It specifies CASSERRAGGPHEQYF.

The J gene is TRBJ2-2, the V gene TRBV6-1; 11 bases match TRBD2. The CDR3 runs to 15 residues. Germline CDR1 is MNHNS and CDR2 is SASEGT. The V segment lost 1 base and the J segment 7 bases; nucleotides outside the gene matches: 2. CDR3 DNA: TGTGCCAGCAGTGAAGTAGCGGGAGGGGGCGGGGAGCTGTTTTTT. Amino acid sequence: CASSEVAGGGGELFF.

The rearrangement links TRBV5-1 to TRBJ2-1, with 15 bases that match TRBD2. CDR3 size: 16 residues. The ends lost 0 bases at V and 10 bases at J; junction bases unmatched: 5. Germline CDR1 SGHRS, CDR2 YFSETQ. CDR3: CASSLGTSGRAWEQFF. DNA of the CDR3: TGCGCCAGCAGCTTGGGGACTAGCGGGAGGGCATGGGAGCAGTTCTTC.

The chain couples TRBV28 to TRBJ2-3; TRBD2 agrees at 11 bases. Germline V CDR1 and CDR2: MDHEN, SYDVKM. This CDR3 region has 17 residues. V gave up 6 bases and J gave up 2 bases; unmatched junction bases: 10. The CDR3 sequence is CASSSLTGLADTDTQYF. In nucleotides, the CDR3 is TGTGCCAGCAGCTCTCTCACGGGACTAGCGGACACAGATACGCAGTATTTT.

This rearrangement joins TRBV4-1 to TRBJ1-2, with D possibly matching TRBD1 (5 bases). The CDR3 covers 12 residues. Germline CDR1 is MGHRA and CDR2 is YSYEKL. Trimming removed 3 bases from V and 5 bases from J, with 7 bases in between. In nucleotides, the CDR3 is TGCGCCAGCAGCCACCGGACATATGGCTACACCTTC. As protein: CASSHRTYGYTF.